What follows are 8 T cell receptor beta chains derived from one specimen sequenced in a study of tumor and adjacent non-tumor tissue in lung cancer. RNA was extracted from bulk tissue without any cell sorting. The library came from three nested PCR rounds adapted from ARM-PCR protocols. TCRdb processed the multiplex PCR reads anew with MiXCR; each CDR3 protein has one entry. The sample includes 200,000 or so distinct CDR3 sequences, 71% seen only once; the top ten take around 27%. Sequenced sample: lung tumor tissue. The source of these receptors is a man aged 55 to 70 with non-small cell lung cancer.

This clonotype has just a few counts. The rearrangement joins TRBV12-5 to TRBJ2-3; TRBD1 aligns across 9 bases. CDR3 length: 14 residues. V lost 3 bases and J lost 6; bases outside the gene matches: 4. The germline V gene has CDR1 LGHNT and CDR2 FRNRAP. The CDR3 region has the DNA TGTGCTAGTGGTTTAACAGGGGGCTTCGATACGCAGTATTTT. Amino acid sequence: CASGLTGGFDTQYF.

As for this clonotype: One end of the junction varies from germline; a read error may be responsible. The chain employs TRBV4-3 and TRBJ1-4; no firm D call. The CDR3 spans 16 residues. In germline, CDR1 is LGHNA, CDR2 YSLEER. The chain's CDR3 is CANSQDPPPSGRELFF. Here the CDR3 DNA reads TGCGCCAACAGCCAAGATCCCCCCCCGAGTGGTCGTGAACTGTTTTTT.

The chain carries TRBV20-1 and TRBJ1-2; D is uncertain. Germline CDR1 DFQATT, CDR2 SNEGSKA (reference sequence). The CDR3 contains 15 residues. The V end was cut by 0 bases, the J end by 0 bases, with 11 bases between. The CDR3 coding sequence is TGCAGTGCTAGAGACATTCACGGGGCTAACTATGGCTACACCTTC. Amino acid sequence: CSARDIHGANYGYTF.

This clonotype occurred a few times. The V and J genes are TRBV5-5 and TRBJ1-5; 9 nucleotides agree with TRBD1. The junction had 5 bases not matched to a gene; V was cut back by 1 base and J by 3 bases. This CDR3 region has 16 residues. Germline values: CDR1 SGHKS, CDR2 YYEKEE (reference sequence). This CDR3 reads CASSLYGTGTNQPQHF. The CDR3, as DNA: TGTGCCAGCAGCTTGTATGGGACAGGGACCAATCAGCCCCAGCATTTT.

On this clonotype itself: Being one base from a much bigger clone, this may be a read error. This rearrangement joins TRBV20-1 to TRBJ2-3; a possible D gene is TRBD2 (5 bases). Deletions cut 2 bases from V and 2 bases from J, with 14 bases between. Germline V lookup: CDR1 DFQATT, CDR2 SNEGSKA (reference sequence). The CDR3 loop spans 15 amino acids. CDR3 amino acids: CSARNLGSSTDTQYF. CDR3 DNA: TGCAGTGCTAGAAATCTAGGGAGCTCCACAGATACGCAGTATTTT.

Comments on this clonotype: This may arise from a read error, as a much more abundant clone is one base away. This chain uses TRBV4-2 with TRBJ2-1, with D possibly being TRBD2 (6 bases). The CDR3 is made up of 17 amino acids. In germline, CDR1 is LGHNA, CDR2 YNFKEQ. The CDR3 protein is CTSSQPKRTRDSGEQFF. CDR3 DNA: TGTACCAGCAGCCAACCCAAAAGGACGAGGGACTCCGGTGAGCAGTTCTTC.

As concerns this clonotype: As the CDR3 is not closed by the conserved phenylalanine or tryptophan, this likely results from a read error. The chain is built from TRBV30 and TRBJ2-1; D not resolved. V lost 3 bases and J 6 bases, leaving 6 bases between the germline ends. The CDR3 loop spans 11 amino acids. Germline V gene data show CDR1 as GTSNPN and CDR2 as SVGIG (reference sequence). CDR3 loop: CAWRKGNEQFL. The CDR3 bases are TGTGCCTGGAGAAAGGGCAATGAGCAGTTCTTA.

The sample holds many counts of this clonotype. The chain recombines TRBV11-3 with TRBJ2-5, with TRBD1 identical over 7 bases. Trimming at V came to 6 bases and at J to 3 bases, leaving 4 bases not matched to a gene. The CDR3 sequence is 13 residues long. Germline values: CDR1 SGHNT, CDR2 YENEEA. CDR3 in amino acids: CASRYTGEETQYF. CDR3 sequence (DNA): TGTGCCAGCAGGTACACAGGGGAAGAGACCCAGTACTTC.